This paragraph covers one TCR beta chain sequence. These data come from a study of blood T cell repertoires in COVID-19. Using immunoSEQ multiplex PCR, the repertoire was profiled, and TCRdb retains in-frame clones only, with some absent. Among under 50,000 clones, about 88% were seen once, and the ten largest hold less than 20%. Germline loops: CDR1 SGHTA, CDR2 FQGNSA. V was pared by 3 bases and J by 6 bases, with 13 bases between. The CDR3 runs 14 residues. Material for sequencing was peripheral blood. The rearrangement uses TRBV7-2 and TRBJ2-3, with TRBD2 as a possible D gene (6 bases). The clonotype comes from a man aged 65 to 85 with active COVID-19. CDR3 loop: CASSLGYGGDTQYF. The CDR3 bases are TGTGCCAGCAGCTTGGGGTACGGGGGTGATACGCAGTATTTT.